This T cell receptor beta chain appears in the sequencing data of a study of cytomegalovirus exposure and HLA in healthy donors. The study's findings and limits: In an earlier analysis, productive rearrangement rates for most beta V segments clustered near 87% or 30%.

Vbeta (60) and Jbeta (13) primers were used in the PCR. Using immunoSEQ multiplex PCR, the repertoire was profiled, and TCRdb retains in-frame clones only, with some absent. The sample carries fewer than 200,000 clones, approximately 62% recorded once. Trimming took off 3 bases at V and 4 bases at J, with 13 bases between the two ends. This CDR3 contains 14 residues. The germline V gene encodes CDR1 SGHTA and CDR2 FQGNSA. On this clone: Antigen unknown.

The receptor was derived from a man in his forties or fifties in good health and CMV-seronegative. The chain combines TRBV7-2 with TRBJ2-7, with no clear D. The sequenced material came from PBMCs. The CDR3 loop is CASSFQGAGYEQYF. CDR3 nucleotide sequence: TGTGCCAGCAGCTTCCAAGGAGCTGGGTACGAGCAGTACTTC.